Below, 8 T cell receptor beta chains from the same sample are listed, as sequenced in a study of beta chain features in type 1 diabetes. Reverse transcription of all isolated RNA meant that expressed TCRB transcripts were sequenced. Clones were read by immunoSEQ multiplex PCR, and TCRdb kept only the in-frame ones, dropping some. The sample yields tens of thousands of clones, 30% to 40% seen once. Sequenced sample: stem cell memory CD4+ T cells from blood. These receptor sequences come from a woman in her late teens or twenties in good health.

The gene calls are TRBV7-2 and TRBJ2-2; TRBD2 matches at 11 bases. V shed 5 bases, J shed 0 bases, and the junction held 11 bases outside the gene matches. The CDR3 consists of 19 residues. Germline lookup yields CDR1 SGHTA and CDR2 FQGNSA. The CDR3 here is CASSLRRTSGSANTGELFF. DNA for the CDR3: TGTGCCAGCAGCCTTAGACGCACTAGCGGGAGTGCGAACACCGGGGAGCTGTTTTTT.

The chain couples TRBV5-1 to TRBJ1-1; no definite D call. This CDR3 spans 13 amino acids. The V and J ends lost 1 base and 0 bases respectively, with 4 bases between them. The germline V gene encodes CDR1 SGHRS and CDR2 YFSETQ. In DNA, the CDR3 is TGCGCCAGCAGCTTGACACTGAACACTGAAGCTTTCTTT. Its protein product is CASSLTLNTEAFF.

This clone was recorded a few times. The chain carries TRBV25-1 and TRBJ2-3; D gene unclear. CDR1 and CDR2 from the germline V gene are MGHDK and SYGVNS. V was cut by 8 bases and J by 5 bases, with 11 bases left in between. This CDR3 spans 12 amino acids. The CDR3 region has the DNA TGTGCCAGCTCCCTTTCGGGAGATACGCAGTATTTT. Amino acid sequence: CASSLSGDTQYF.

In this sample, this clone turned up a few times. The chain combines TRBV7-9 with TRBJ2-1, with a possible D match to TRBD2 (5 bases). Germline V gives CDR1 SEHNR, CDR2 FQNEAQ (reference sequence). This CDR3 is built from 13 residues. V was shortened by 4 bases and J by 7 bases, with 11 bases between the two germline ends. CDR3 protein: CASSSDWENEQFF. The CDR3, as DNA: TGTGCCAGCAGCTCCGATTGGGAGAATGAGCAGTTCTTC.

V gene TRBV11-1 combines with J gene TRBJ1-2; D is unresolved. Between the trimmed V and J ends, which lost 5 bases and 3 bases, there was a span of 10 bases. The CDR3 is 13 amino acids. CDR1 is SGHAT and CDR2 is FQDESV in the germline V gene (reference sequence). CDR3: CASSRDGDYGYTF. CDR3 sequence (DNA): TGTGCCAGCAGCCGTGACGGGGACTATGGCTACACCTTC.

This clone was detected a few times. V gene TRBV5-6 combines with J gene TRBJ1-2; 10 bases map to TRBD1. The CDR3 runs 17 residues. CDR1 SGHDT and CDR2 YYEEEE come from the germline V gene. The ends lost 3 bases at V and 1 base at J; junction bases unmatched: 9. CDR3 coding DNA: TGTGCCAGCAGCTCGACGACCCGGGACAGGGGTAACTATGGCTACACCTTC. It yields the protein CASSSTTRDRGNYGYTF.

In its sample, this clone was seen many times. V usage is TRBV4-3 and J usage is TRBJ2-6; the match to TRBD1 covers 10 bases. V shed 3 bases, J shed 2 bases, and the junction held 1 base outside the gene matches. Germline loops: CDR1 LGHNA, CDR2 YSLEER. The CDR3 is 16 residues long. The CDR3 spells CASSQGTGAGANVLTF. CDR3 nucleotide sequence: TGCGCCAGCAGCCAGGGGACAGGGGCTGGGGCCAACGTCCTGACTTTC.

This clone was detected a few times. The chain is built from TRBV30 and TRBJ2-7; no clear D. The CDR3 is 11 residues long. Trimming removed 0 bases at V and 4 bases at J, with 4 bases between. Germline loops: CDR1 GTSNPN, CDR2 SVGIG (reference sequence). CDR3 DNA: TGTGCCTGGAGTGTACAGTACGAGCAGTACTTC. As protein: CAWSVQYEQYF.